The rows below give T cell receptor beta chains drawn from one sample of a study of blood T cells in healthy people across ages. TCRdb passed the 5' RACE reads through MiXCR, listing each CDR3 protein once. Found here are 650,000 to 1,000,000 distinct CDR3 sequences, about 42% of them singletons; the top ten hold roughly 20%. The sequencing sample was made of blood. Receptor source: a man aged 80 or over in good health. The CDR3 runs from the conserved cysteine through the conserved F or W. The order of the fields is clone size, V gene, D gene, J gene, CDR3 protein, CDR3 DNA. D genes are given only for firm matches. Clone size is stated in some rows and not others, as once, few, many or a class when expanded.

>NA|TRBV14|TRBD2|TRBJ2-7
CASSHGAGGTEQYF
TGTGCCAGCAGCCATGGAGCGGGAGGAACCGAGCAGTACTTC
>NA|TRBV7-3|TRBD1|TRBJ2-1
CASSSTGTGYTYNEQFF
TGTGCCAGCAGCTCTACCGGGACAGGGTATACCTACAATGAGCAGTTCTTC
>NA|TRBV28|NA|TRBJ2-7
CASSLRSTFPSYEQYF
TGTGCCAGCAGTTTAAGGTCGACTTTCCCCTCCTACGAGCAGTACTTC
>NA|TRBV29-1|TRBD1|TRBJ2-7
CSGGRTGNYEQYF
TGCAGCGGGGGTCGGACAGGGAACTACGAGCAGTACTTC
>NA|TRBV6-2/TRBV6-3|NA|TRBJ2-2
CASSYVNTGELFF
TGTGCCAGCAGTTACGTGAACACCGGGGAGCTGTTTTTT
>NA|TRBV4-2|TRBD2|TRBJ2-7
CASSQGTSESSYNEQYF
TGTGCCAGCAGCCAAGGGACTAGCGAGAGCTCCTACAATGAGCAGTACTTC
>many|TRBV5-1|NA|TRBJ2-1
CASSRDATSYNEQFF
TGCGCCAGCAGCCGGGACGCCACTTCCTACAATGAGCAGTTCTTC
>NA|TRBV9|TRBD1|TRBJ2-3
CASSRRTGGTQGGTDTQYF
TGTGCCAGCAGCCGTCGGACAGGGGGTACGCAGGGGGGCACAGATACGCAGTATTTT
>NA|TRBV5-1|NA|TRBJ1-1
CASSLEGMNTEAFF
TGCGCCAGCAGCTTGGAGGGAATGAACACTGAAGCTTTCTTT
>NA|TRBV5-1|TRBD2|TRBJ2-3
CASGEGNTDTQYF
TGCGCCAGCGGGGAGGGGAACACAGATACGCAGTATTTT
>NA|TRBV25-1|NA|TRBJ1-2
CASSRGIDGYTF
TGTGCCAGCAGTCGGGGGATAGATGGCTACACCTTC
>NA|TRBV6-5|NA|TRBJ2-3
CASSYGSSDTQYF
TGTGCCAGCAGTTACGGTAGCTCAGATACGCAGTATTTT
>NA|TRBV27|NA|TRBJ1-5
CASSSGEGGNQPQHF
TGTGCCAGCAGTTCAGGGGAGGGAGGCAATCAGCCCCAGCATTTT
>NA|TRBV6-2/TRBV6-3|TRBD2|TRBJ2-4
CASSTPGLVAIQYF
TGTGCCAGCAGTACCCCGGGACTAGTCGCCATTCAGTACTTC
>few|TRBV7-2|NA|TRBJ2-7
CASSFKGQGQLAGVYEQYF
TGTGCCAGCAGCTTTAAGGGACAGGGTCAGCTAGCGGGAGTCTACGAGCAGTACTTC
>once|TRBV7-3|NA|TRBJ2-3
CASSSTSTSTDTQYF
TGTGCCAGCAGCTCGACTTCTACTAGCACAGATACGCAGTATTTT
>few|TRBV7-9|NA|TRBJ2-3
CASITTRGAGDTQYF
TGTGCCAGCATAACAACCCGGGGGGCAGGAGATACGCAGTATTTT
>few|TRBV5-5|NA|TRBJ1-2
CASSFLGGGEEGYTF
TGTGCCAGCAGCTTCCTTGGAGGGGGAGAAGAAGGCTACACCTTC
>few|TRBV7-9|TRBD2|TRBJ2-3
CASSPGTGGVDTQYF
TGTGCCAGCAGCCCCGGGACGGGGGGAGTAGATACGCAGTATTTT
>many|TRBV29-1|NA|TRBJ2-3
CSVEKGDTQYF
TGCAGCGTTGAAAAGGGAGATACGCAGTATTTT
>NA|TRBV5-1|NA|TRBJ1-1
CASSFAGDRTEAFF
TGCGCCAGCAGCTTCGCGGGGGATAGGACTGAAGCTTTCTTT
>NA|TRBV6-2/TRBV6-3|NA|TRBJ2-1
CASSYERREVNEQFF
TGTGCCAGCAGTTACGAACGGAGGGAGGTTAATGAGCAGTTCTTC
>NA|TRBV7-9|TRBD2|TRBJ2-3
CASSYPSGGSTDTQYF
TGTGCCAGCAGCTACCCTAGCGGAGGTAGCACAGATACGCAGTATTTT
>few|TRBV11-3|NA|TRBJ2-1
CASSNFRGLGNEQFF
TGTGCCAGCAGCAACTTCCGGGGGCTGGGCAATGAGCAGTTCTTC
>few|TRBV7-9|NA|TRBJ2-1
CASSLTPLEQFF
TGTGCCAGCAGCCTGACACCTTTAGAGCAGTTCTTC
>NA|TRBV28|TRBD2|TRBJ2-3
CASGPRLAGGRTDTQYF
TGTGCCAGCGGACCTAGACTAGCGGGAGGCCGCACAGATACGCAGTATTTT
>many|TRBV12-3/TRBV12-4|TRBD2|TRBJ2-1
CASSPGLVRFF
TGTGCCAGCAGCCCCGGACTAGTTCGGTTCTTC
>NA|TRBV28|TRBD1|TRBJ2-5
CASRGPGTGKETQYF
TGTGCCAGCAGAGGTCCCGGGACAGGGAAAGAGACCCAGTACTTC
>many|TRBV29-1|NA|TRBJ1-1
CSVTHGNTEAFF
TGCAGCGTGACCCACGGGAACACTGAAGCTTTCTTT
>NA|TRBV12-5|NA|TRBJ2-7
CASGTLGGEQYF
TGTGCTAGTGGAACTTTGGGGGGCGAGCAGTACTTC
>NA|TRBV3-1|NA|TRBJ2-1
CASSSGGTSNEQFF
TGTGCCAGCAGTTCAGGGGGGACTTCCAATGAGCAGTTCTTC
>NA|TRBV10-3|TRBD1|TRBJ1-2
CAIRPGTGESYGYTF
TGTGCCATCAGACCCGGGACAGGGGAAAGCTATGGCTACACCTTC
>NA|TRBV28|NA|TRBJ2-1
CASSFTTSSYNEQFF
TGTGCCAGCAGTTTTACAACGAGCTCCTACAATGAGCAGTTCTTC
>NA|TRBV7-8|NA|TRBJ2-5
CASSLDVGGAEETQYF
TGTGCCAGCAGCTTAGACGTCGGGGGAGCGGAGGAGACCCAGTACTTC
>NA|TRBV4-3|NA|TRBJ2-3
CASSQGAGPDTQYF
TGCGCCAGCAGCCAAGGCGCAGGCCCAGATACGCAGTATTTT
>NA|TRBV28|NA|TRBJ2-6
CASSRSGTGANVLTF
TGTGCCAGCAGCAGATCAGGGACCGGGGCCAACGTCCTGACTTTC
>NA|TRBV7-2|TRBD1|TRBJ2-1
CASSFDRGYTYEQFF
TGTGCCAGCAGCTTCGACAGGGGGTATACATATGAGCAGTTCTTC
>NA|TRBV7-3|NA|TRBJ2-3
CASSFQAASADTQYF
TGTGCCAGCAGCTTCCAAGCAGCTAGCGCAGATACGCAGTATTTT
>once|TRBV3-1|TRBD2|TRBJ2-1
CASSQLSRTSGRNEQFF
TGTGCCAGCAGCCAACTTTCCCGGACTAGCGGGAGAAATGAGCAGTTCTTC